Each of the 3 T cell receptor beta chains below was sequenced from the same sample in a study of T cell responses to AZD1222 COVID-19 vaccine. Sequencing used immunoSEQ multiplex PCR; TCRdb keeps in-frame clones, though not all of them. The data show about 140,000 clones, approximately 92% seen once. Sample: peripheral blood, taken on day 0 of AZD1222 vaccination. These receptors were collected from an adult in good health.

This rearrangement joins TRBV18 to TRBJ1-2; no definite D call. CDR3 length: 15 amino acids. Germline values: CDR1 KGHSH, CDR2 LQKENI. The ends were cut back, 1 base at V and 3 bases at J, with 12 bases in the middle. CDR3 nucleotide sequence: TGTGCCAGCTCACCACGCGAAGGCTCGGACTATGGCTACACCTTC. This sequence encodes CASSPREGSDYGYTF.

This chain links TRBV12-3 or TRBV12-4 with TRBJ2-7; D is perhaps TRBD1 or TRBD2 (5 bases each). CDR3 size: 13 residues. The V end lost 6 bases, the J end lost 3 bases, and 12 bases lay between the germline ends. The CDR3 DNA reads as TGTGCCAGCAGCAAAGGGACGTTCTACGAGCAGTACTTC. It yields the protein CASSKGTFYEQYF.

The chain links TRBV30 to TRBJ1-5, with TRBD1 matching 7 bases. Germline assignment: CDR1 GTSNPN and CDR2 SVGIG (reference sequence). Trimming took 2 bases from V and 2 from J; bases not matched to a gene: 9. This CDR3 has 16 amino acids. This CDR3 reads CAWSTGAYSRNQPQHF. CDR3 nucleotide sequence: TGTGCCTGGAGTACAGGGGCGTATTCTCGCAATCAGCCCCAGCATTTT.